This TCR beta chain appears in the sequencing data of a study of shared clonotypes between healthy human individuals. Study outcomes and limitations: Non-shared clonotypes had lower generation probabilities than those shared by all four donors.

At deep level, the assay was performed. TCRdb's table, derived via immunoSEQ multiplex PCR, lists solely in-frame clones and lacks some. The sample records 550,000 to 650,000 clones, approximately 96% being singletons. Germline CDR1 MDHEN, CDR2 SYDVKM. The CDR3 contains 16 residues. V dropped 2 bases and J dropped 3 bases, with 17 bases sitting between them. Turning to this clone: The antigen remains unidentified.

CD8 cells regarded as naive lacked CD45RO, were positively chosen for CCR7, and omitted terminally differentiated effector memory CD45RA+ cells. The genes are TRBV28 and TRBJ2-7; D is uncertain. The sample taken for sequencing was naive CD8+ T cells sorted from blood. This receptor was taken from a woman aged 25 to 39 in good health. The CDR3 DNA is TGTGCCAGCAGTTTACGCCCCTTTCAACGAATCTACGAGCAGTACTTC. Encoded protein: CASSLRPFQRIYEQYF.